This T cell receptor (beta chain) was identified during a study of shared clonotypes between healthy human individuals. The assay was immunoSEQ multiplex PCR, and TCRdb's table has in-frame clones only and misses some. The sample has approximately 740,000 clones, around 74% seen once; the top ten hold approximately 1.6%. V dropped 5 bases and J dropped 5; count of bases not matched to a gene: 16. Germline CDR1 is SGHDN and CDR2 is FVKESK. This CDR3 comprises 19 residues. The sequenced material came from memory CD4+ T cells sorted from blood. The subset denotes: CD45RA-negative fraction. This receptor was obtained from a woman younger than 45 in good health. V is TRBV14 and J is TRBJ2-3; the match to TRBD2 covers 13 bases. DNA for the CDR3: TGTGCCAGCAGCGAGCGTCCACTAGCGGGAGGGCCCTCGGGAGATACGCAGTATTTT. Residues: CASSERPLAGGPSGDTQYF.